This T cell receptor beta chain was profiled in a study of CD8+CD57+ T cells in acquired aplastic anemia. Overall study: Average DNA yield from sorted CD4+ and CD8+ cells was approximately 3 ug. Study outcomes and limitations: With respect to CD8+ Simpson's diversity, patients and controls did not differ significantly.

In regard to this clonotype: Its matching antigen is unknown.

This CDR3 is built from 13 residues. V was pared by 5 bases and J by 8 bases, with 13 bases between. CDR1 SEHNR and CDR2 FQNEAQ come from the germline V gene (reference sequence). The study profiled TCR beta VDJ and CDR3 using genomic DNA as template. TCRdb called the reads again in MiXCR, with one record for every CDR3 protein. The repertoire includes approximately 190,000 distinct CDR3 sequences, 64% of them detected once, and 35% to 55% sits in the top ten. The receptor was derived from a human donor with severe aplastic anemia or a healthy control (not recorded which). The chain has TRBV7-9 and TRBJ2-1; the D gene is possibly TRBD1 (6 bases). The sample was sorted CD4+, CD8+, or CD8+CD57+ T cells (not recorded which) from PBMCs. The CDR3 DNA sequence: TGTGCCAGCAGCCAAGAGGCAGGGGATGAGCAGTTCTTC. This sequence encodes CASSQEAGDEQFF.